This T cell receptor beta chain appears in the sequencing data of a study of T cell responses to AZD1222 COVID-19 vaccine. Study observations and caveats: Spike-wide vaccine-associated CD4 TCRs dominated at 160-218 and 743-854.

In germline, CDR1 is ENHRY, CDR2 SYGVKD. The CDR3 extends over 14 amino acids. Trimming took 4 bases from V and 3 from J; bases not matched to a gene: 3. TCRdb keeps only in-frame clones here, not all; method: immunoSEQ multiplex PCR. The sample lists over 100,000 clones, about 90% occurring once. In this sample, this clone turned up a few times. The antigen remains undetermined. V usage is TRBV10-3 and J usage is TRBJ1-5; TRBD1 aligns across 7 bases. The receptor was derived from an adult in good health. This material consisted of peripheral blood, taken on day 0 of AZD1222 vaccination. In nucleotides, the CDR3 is TGTGCCATCAGTGGAGGGGGCCCCAATCAGCCCCAGCATTTT. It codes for CAISGGGPNQPQHF.